The 19 T cell receptor beta chains below come from one sample, sequenced in a study of CD8+ T cells in alopecia areata. Following extraction, RNA underwent reverse transcription to cDNA, which served as the sequencing template. Only in-frame clones appear in the TCRdb table, and some are missing; sequencing was by immunoSEQ multiplex PCR. The table includes roughly 70,000 clones, approximately 30% detected once. Noted treatment: oral pan-JAK inhibitor, 5-10 mg twice daily. The starting material was CD8+ T cells sorted from blood, obtained at week 4, from a patient treated with tofacitinib. All receptors come from a human donor with alopecia areata.

This chain uses TRBV7-9 with TRBJ1-1; D ambiguous. The germline V gene encodes CDR1 SEHNR and CDR2 FQNEAQ (reference sequence). This CDR3 contains 13 residues. V lost 1 base and J 4 bases, leaving 7 bases between the germline ends. The CDR3 loop reads CASSLGVGTEAFF. The CDR3 nucleotides read TGTGCCAGCAGCTTAGGGGTGGGCACTGAAGCTTTCTTT.

The genes are TRBV29-1 and TRBJ2-1; perhaps TRBD2 as D (6 bases). Germline CDR1 and CDR2: SQVTM and ANQGSEA. CDR3 length: 14 residues. The V gene lost 1 base and the J gene lost 8 bases, with 15 bases spanning the gap. The CDR3 reads CSVEARTNMYEQFF. The CDR3 nucleotides read TGCAGCGTTGAAGCCCGGACTAATATGTATGAGCAGTTCTTC.

This clone was counted only a few times. This rearrangement joins TRBV28 to TRBJ2-7, with D possibly TRBD2 on 7 matching bases. Trimming stripped 4 bases from V and 5 bases from J, with 15 bases between. CDR3 length equals 14 residues. Germline CDR1 MDHEN, CDR2 SYDVKM. CDR3 loop: CASSSRGARNEQYF. CDR3 in DNA: TGTGCCAGCAGTTCCCGGGGGGCTAGAAACGAGCAGTACTTC.

V and J are TRBV30 and TRBJ1-1; possible D gene TRBD1, 6 bases. The CDR3 loop spans 13 amino acids. Between the trimmed V and J ends, which lost 3 bases and 5 bases, there was a span of 13 bases. In germline, CDR1 is GTSNPN, CDR2 SVGIG (reference sequence). CDR3 sequence: CAWSPGAGTEAFF. The CDR3 nucleotides are TGTGCCTGGAGCCCAGGGGCAGGGACTGAAGCTTTCTTT.

This clone came up many times. This sequence joins TRBV30 and TRBJ1-1; no clear D gene. Trimming took 0 bases from V and 0 from J, leaving 5 bases between them. CDR3 size: 13 residues. From germline, CDR1 is GTSNPN and CDR2 SVGIG (reference sequence). CDR3 sequence reads: CAWSVGMNTEAFF. The CDR3 DNA follows: TGTGCCTGGAGTGTGGGTATGAACACTGAAGCTTTCTTT.

This clone was seen more than once but under ten times. The CDR3 protein is CASGSGETQYF. The CDR3 DNA follows: TGTGCCAGCGGATCGGGGGAGACCCAGTACTTC. This chain uses TRBV28 with TRBJ2-5; D might be TRBD2 (5 bases). This CDR3 spans 11 amino acids. Germline CDR1 MDHEN, CDR2 SYDVKM. The V end lost 8 bases, the J end lost 5 bases, and 9 bases lay between the germline ends.

This sequence joins TRBV29-1 and TRBJ2-1; the D is unclear. Trimming removed 6 bases from V and 6 bases from J, with 6 bases in between. Germline V gene sequence: CDR1 SQVTM, CDR2 ANQGSEA. This CDR3 has 10 residues. The CDR3 loop reads CSVPGNEQFF. The CDR3 DNA follows: TGCAGCGTCCCCGGCAATGAGCAGTTCTTC.

V gene TRBV7-3 combines with J gene TRBJ2-5, with 9 bases that match TRBD2. Germline V gene data show CDR1 as SGHTA and CDR2 as FQGTGA. The trim removed 4 bases at V and 5 bases at J, leaving 8 bases unmatched. The CDR3 has 15 residues. The chain's CDR3 is CASSWGVAGDETQYF. The CDR3, as DNA: TGTGCCAGCAGCTGGGGAGTAGCGGGAGACGAGACCCAGTACTTC. Full variable domain (outside the CDR3, taken from reference TRBV7-3 and TRBJ2-5): GAGVSQTPSNKVTEKGKYVELRCDPISGHTALYWYRQSLGQGPEFLIYFQGTGAADDSGLPNDRFFAVRPEGSVSTLKIQRTERGDSAVYLCASSWGVAGDETQYFGPGTRLLVL.

The table lists this clone with a few counts. Germline and junction disagree at one end, which may indicate a read error. J is TRBJ1-2 and V is TRBV9; 7 nucleotides line up with TRBD1. The CDR3 runs 13 residues. Germline values: CDR1 SGDLS, CDR2 YYNGEE. CDR3 nucleotide sequence: TGTGCCAGCAGCGTAGGTGAGAGGCAGGGGGAGAACTTC. Protein sequence: CASSVGERQGENF.

The chain is built from TRBV23-1 and TRBJ2-5; D call uncertain. TRBV23-1 is flagged as an ORF with uncertain function. The CDR3 consists of 13 residues. Trimming took off 1 base at V and 6 bases at J, with 9 bases between the two ends. The CDR3 sequence: CASSQWLRKTQYF. CDR3 bases: TGCGCCAGCAGTCAATGGCTTCGAAAGACCCAGTACTTC.

The rearrangement joins TRBV25-1 to TRBJ1-2; maybe TRBD1 (5 bases). The CDR3 spans 13 residues. CDR1 and CDR2 (germline): MGHDK, SYGVNS. With 2 bases removed from V and 4 bases from J, the gap between germline ends came to 8 bases. Written as DNA, the CDR3 is TGTGCCAGCAGTGAAAAGGGGACCTATGGCTACACCTTC. It translates to CASSEKGTYGYTF.

The chain uses TRBV7-9 and TRBJ1-2, with 7 bases that match TRBD1. Germline CDR1 is SEHNR and CDR2 is FQNEAQ (reference sequence). V dropped 5 bases and J dropped 0; count of bases not matched to a gene: 6. This CDR3 is built from 15 residues. Here the CDR3 reads CASSPGTVSNYGYTF. The CDR3 DNA is TGTGCCAGCAGCCCCGGGACAGTCTCTAACTATGGCTACACCTTC.

The rearrangement joins TRBV23-1 to TRBJ1-1, with unresolved D. TRBV23-1 is classed as an ORF, of uncertain function. The CDR3 sequence is 14 residues long. V was clipped by 4 bases and J by 1 base, with 10 bases between them. The CDR3 is CASSPMRRNTEAFF. CDR3 DNA: TGCGCCAGCAGTCCAATGCGGAGGAACACTGAAGCTTTCTTT.

This chain connects TRBV29-1 to TRBJ2-7, with TRBD2 matching 10 bases. CDR1 and CDR2 (germline): SQVTM, ANQGSEA. The CDR3 runs to 13 residues. V was pared by 7 bases and J by 3 bases, with 6 bases of the junction left unmatched. CDR3 region: CSATLAGGYEQYF. CDR3 nucleotides: TGCAGCGCCACCTTAGCGGGAGGCTACGAGCAGTACTTC.

This chain connects TRBV7-6 to TRBJ1-5; the D gene is possibly TRBD1 (6 bases). Between the trimmed V and J ends, which lost 1 base and 5 bases, there was a span of 12 bases. The CDR3 spans 15 residues. The germline V gene encodes CDR1 SGHVS and CDR2 FNYEAQ. CDR3 nucleotide sequence: TGTGCCAGCAGCTTAGGCCCAGGGGTCGATCAGCCCCAGCATTTT. Translated, it gives CASSLGPGVDQPQHF. Full variable domain (rest looked up from reference TRBV7-6 and TRBJ1-5): GAGVSQSPRYKVTKRGQDVALRCDPISGHVSLYWYRQALGQGPEFLTYFNYEAQQDKSGLPNDRFSAERPEGSISTLTIQRTEQRDSAMYRCASSLGPGVDQPQHFGDGTRLSIL.

The V gene is TRBV29-1, the J gene TRBJ2-7; no clear D. Per germline, CDR1 SQVTM and CDR2 ANQGSEA. CDR3 length: 13 amino acids. V dropped 6 bases and J dropped 5 bases, with 17 bases sitting between them. The CDR3 sequence: CSVLIPSRHEQYF. The CDR3, as DNA: TGCAGCGTACTCATCCCTAGTCGCCACGAGCAGTACTTC.

This chain joins TRBV29-1 and TRBJ2-3; 9 nucleotides line up with TRBD1. V lost 7 bases to trimming and J lost 9 bases; unmatched junction nucleotides: 8. Germline V gives CDR1 SQVTM, CDR2 ANQGSEA. The CDR3 contains 12 residues. The CDR3 loop is CSAPMDRGTQYF. The CDR3 region has the DNA TGCAGCGCCCCAATGGACAGGGGCACGCAGTATTTT.

This chain connects TRBV2 to TRBJ2-5, with 7 bases that match TRBD2. Per the germline V gene, CDR1 is SNHLY and CDR2 is FYNNEI. The length of the CDR3 is 15 residues. J lost 3 bases, V lost 2 bases, and 6 bases had no gene match. CDR3: CASSETRTSEETQYF. The CDR3 bases are TGTGCCAGCAGTGAAACCAGGACTAGTGAAGAGACCCAGTACTTC.

This clone was observed a handful of times. The V call is TRBV30, the J call TRBJ1-2; TRBD1 aligns across 11 bases. V gave up 1 base and J gave up 4 bases; unmatched junction bases: 8. Germline CDR1 and CDR2: GTSNPN and SVGIG (reference sequence). This CDR3 spans 16 amino acids. The CDR3 coding sequence is TGTGCCTGGAGTGGCTCGGACAGGGGGCGTCCCTATGGCTACACCTTC. As protein: CAWSGSDRGRPYGYTF. Supplemented by reference TRBV30 and TRBJ1-2, the full variable domain reads SQTIHQWPATLVQPVGSPLSLECTVEGTSNPNLYWYRQAAGRGLQLLFYSVGIGQISSEVPQNLSASRPQDRQFILSSKKLLLSDSGFYLCAWSGSDRGRPYGYTFGSGTRLTVV.